This section outlines one TCR beta chain sequence together with its context. The target of this receptor is not known. No per-base quality is available; no much larger clone lies one base away. The data were produced on a NextSeq 500. Starting from roughly 15 ng of total RNA, TCR libraries were made with the QIAseq Immune Repertoire RNA Library Kit, Human TCR Panel. The TCR libraries were sequenced on an Illumina NextSeq using a Mid Output V2 kit and asymmetric 261x41 paired-end reads. Each TCR library was diluted to 4 nM, after which the TCR libraries were pooled, denatured and loaded at 0.95 to 1 pM. Regarding the original processing steps: The QIAGEN GeneGlobe Data Analysis Center was used to process TCR FASTQ files, and downstream analysis was done in R 3.5.2. To get clonality, Shannon entropy was normalized by the log of the number of unique productive sequences and the result was subtracted from one. For each subset, Fisher exact tests at 5% FDR were used to find TRA or TRB clonotypes whose abundance differed between baseline and M1. Clonotypes with differential abundance were classified as emerging, expanding, contracting or non-expanding/contracting. Repertoire overlap between patients was measured with Morisita's overlap index. TCRdb itself trimmed the public reads at Q25 with fastp, ran MiXCR and retained productive beta chains. Each entry merges the rows of one CDR3 protein and shows their most common DNA and genes. In this record, the V and J calls reflect TCRdb's handling and not the investigators' own analysis. The table for this sample lists fewer than 800 distinct CDR3 sequences; under 14% of them were counted only once. The ten top clones hold approximately 70% of the sample.

Using a BD FACSAria II cell sorter, four subsets defined by PD-1 and/or TIGIT were sorted out of live CD3+CD8+TCRalphabeta+ cells. To characterize how relevant each subset is to anti-PD-1 therapy response, circulating CD8 T cells were sorted into four subsets based on PD-1 and TIGIT expression. From each sorted CD8 T-cell subset, both TCR alpha and TCR beta chains were sequenced. Peripheral blood was drawn before the first anti-PD-1 injection and after two and four injections. PBMCs were immediately isolated by Ficoll gradient centrifugation. Until use, PBMCs were kept cryopreserved in liquid nitrogen in RPMI containing approximately 20% FCS and 10% DMSO. After thawing, PBMCs were stained with a viability dye plus antibodies against CD3, CD8alpha, TCRalphabeta, PD-1 and TIGIT. Total RNA was extracted with the RNeasy Kit, and a RIN above 7 was reached by every sample. This entry comes from a study of circulating CD8 cells and anti-PD-1 response in melanoma (dated by TCRdb to 2018 to 2021). General notes on the study: Patients received nivolumab intravenously at 3 mg/kg every 2 weeks. The melanoma cohort had about 13 patients, seven of whom got anti-PD-1 as first-line therapy, while the other six had previously had targeted therapy or immunotherapy. Responders were defined as patients showing complete or partial responses, and non-responders as patients showing stable or progressive disease (RECIST v1.1). The TCR repertoire analysis included some 11 melanoma patients, of whom 7 were non-responders and 4 were responders. In on-treatment samples, a biotinylated anti-human IgG4 antibody was used to detect PD-1. On the study overall, not on this receptor specifically: The highest diversity was observed in the DNEG repertoire, similar and higher clonality was shown by the PD-1 and DPOS repertoires, and the lowest diversity was found in the TIGIT repertoires. Only baseline and M1 samples, drawn from a small cohort with few responders, went into the published TCR repertoire comparisons. Experiments were generally performed without replicates because of limited material. The cohort included both treatment-naive and previously treated patients, and the authors noted that this mix could influence results. Since no tumor material could be accessed, the researchers instead assessed tumor reactivity using peptide assays on expanded sorted subsets. Repertoires were mostly private between subsets, with fewer than 8% of TRB clonotypes shared at M1, and the greatest sharing occurred between DPOS and TIGIT.

CDR1 and CDR2 are drawn from the germline V gene (reference sequence): SGHNT, YYREEE. Germline trimming: 4 bases from V, 4 bases from J; junction bases outside gene matches: 7. The CDR3 has 14 amino acids, counting the end cysteine and phenylalanine. This entry keeps only the CDR3 DNA: 42 bases, framed from base 1. This specimen consisted of CD8+ T cells from PBMCs, obtained at baseline or after one month of anti-PD-1 therapy (not recorded which). This TCR derives from a human donor with melanoma. The chain links TRBV5-4 with TRBJ2-5, with 7 junctional bases fitting TRBD1. The CDR3 amino acid sequence is: CASSIRNRGETQYF. The nucleotides read TGTGCCAGCAGCATTCGAAACAGGGGAGAGACCCAGTACTTC. Reference TRBV5-4 and TRBJ2-5 genes cover what lies past the CDR3, so the full variable domain is ETGVTQSPTHLIKTRGQQVTLRCSSQSGHNTVSWYQQALGQGPQFIFQYYREEENGRGNFPPRFSGLQFPNYSSELNVNALELDDSALYLCASSIRNRGETQYFGPGTRLLVL.